This is a list of T cell receptor beta chains from one sample in a study of yellow fever vaccine responses in identical twins. Using its own MiXCR run on the RT-PCR reads, TCRdb lists one record per CDR3 protein. The table records some 1,200 distinct CDR3 sequences, about 78% of them present only once. The specimen comprised T cells from blood (PBMCs), unsorted or a sorted subset (not recorded which), sampled before or after yellow fever vaccination (not recorded which). These TCRs come from a female donor who received the yellow fever vaccine. Each CDR3 is given with its conserved first and last residue. Each record gives: J gene, clone size, D gene, V gene, CDR3 protein, CDR3 DNA. A D gene is named only where the DNA matches it firmly. Size tells how often a clone was seen (once, few, many) or the class of an expanded clone, and some rows leave it out.

j_call: TRBJ2-1
clone_size: -
d_call: TRBD2
v_call: TRBV4-1
cdr3_aa: CASSQGAGRNYNEQFF
cdr3_nt: TGCGCCAGCAGCCAAGGGGCCGGGAGGAACTACAATGAGCAGTTCTTC

j_call: TRBJ2-5
clone_size: -
d_call: -
v_call: TRBV5-1
cdr3_aa: CASSPLRASQETQYF
cdr3_nt: TGCGCCAGCAGCCCACTCCGGGCTTCACAAGAGACCCAGTACTTC

j_call: TRBJ2-7
clone_size: -
d_call: TRBD1
v_call: TRBV20-1
cdr3_aa: CSASHGQGGYEQYF
cdr3_nt: TGCAGTGCTAGCCACGGACAGGGGGGATACGAGCAGTACTTC

j_call: TRBJ2-1
clone_size: once
d_call: -
v_call: TRBV28
cdr3_aa: CASSLSQSSYNEQFF
cdr3_nt: TGTGCCAGCAGTTTGTCCCAAAGCTCCTACAATGAGCAGTTCTTC

j_call: TRBJ1-5
clone_size: -
d_call: -
v_call: TRBV4-1
cdr3_aa: CASSQERGGDGQPQHF
cdr3_nt: TGCGCCAGCAGCCAAGAACGGGGAGGGGATGGTCAGCCCCAGCATTTT

j_call: TRBJ2-2
clone_size: -
d_call: TRBD2
v_call: TRBV5-1
cdr3_aa: CASSLEASGATGELFF
cdr3_nt: TGCGCCAGCAGCTTGGAGGCTAGCGGGGCCACCGGGGAGCTGTTTTTT

j_call: TRBJ2-7
clone_size: -
d_call: TRBD1
v_call: TRBV4-1
cdr3_aa: CASSPTTGVREEQYF
cdr3_nt: TGCGCCAGCAGCCCCACGACAGGGGTGCGTGAGGAGCAGTACTTC

j_call: TRBJ1-1
clone_size: -
d_call: -
v_call: TRBV10-3
cdr3_aa: CAIRGHPNTEAFF
cdr3_nt: TGTGCCATCAGGGGACACCCCAACACTGAAGCTTTCTTT

j_call: TRBJ2-3
clone_size: -
d_call: -
v_call: TRBV24-1
cdr3_aa: CATSDPPPTKDTQYF
cdr3_nt: TGTGCCACCAGTGACCCGCCCCCCACGAAAGATACGCAGTATTTT

j_call: TRBJ1-1
clone_size: -
d_call: -
v_call: TRBV30
cdr3_aa: CAWSVTAGNSEAFF
cdr3_nt: TGTGCCTGGAGTGTAACAGCCGGAAATAGTGAAGCTTTCTTT

j_call: TRBJ1-5
clone_size: -
d_call: -
v_call: TRBV15
cdr3_aa: CATSRDRGWIQHF
cdr3_nt: TGTGCCACCAGCAGAGACAGGGGCTGGATCCAGCATTTT

j_call: TRBJ1-1
clone_size: -
d_call: -
v_call: TRBV6-1
cdr3_aa: CASSPWTVNTEAFF
cdr3_nt: TGTGCCAGCAGCCCATGGACGGTGAACACTGAAGCTTTCTTT

j_call: TRBJ2-3
clone_size: -
d_call: TRBD2
v_call: TRBV5-1
cdr3_aa: CASSSGGVRDTQYF
cdr3_nt: TGCGCCAGCTCTTCCGGGGGGGTCAGAGATACGCAGTATTTT

j_call: TRBJ2-5
clone_size: -
d_call: -
v_call: TRBV15
cdr3_aa: CATSRAQDGVATQYF
cdr3_nt: TGTGCCACCAGCAGAGCACAGGACGGGGTTGCGACCCAGTACTTC

j_call: TRBJ2-7
clone_size: -
d_call: TRBD1
v_call: TRBV10-3
cdr3_aa: CAISPGQKNEQYF
cdr3_nt: TGTGCCATCAGTCCGGGACAGAAGAACGAGCAGTACTTC

j_call: TRBJ2-7
clone_size: once
d_call: -
v_call: TRBV20-1
cdr3_aa: CSAPDSTTRYEQYF
cdr3_nt: TGCAGTGCTCCGGACAGTACGACTCGCTACGAGCAGTACTTC

j_call: TRBJ1-1
clone_size: -
d_call: -
v_call: TRBV15
cdr3_aa: CATSRASGGAAAEAFF
cdr3_nt: TGTGCCACCAGCAGAGCCTCTGGGGGGGCTGCGGCTGAAGCTTTCTTT

j_call: TRBJ1-2
clone_size: -
d_call: -
v_call: TRBV4-1
cdr3_aa: CASSQDRDNYTF
cdr3_nt: TGCGCCAGCAGCCAAGATCGGGACAACTACACCTTC

j_call: TRBJ2-3
clone_size: -
d_call: -
v_call: TRBV7-6
cdr3_aa: CASGGDQVSSTDTQYF
cdr3_nt: TGTGCCAGCGGTGGCGACCAGGTCTCTAGCACAGATACGCAGTATTTT

j_call: TRBJ1-1
clone_size: -
d_call: -
v_call: TRBV10-1
cdr3_aa: CASSNGHPRTEAFF
cdr3_nt: TGCGCCAGCAGCAATGGACACCCTCGAACTGAAGCTTTCTTT

j_call: TRBJ1-1
clone_size: few
d_call: -
v_call: TRBV6-4
cdr3_aa: CASSDSGNTEAFF
cdr3_nt: TGTGCCAGCAGTGACTCAGGGAACACTGAAGCTTTCTTT

j_call: TRBJ2-2
clone_size: -
d_call: -
v_call: TRBV6-5
cdr3_aa: CASSYGSIGELFF
cdr3_nt: TGTGCCAGCAGTTATGGAAGTATCGGGGAGCTGTTTTTT

j_call: TRBJ2-5
clone_size: -
d_call: -
v_call: TRBV11-1
cdr3_aa: CASSLAGGTYTETQYF
cdr3_nt: TGTGCCAGCAGCTTAGCAGGGGGGACTTATACTGAGACCCAGTACTTC

j_call: TRBJ1-1
clone_size: few
d_call: -
v_call: TRBV30
cdr3_aa: CAWSTEAFF
cdr3_nt: TGTGCCTGGAGCACTGAAGCTTTCTTT

j_call: TRBJ2-3
clone_size: few
d_call: TRBD1
v_call: TRBV6-5
cdr3_aa: CASSSHRGLIADTQYF
cdr3_nt: TGTGCCAGCAGTTCTCACAGGGGGCTCATAGCAGATACGCAGTATTTT

j_call: TRBJ1-2
clone_size: -
d_call: -
v_call: TRBV15
cdr3_aa: CATSRDDEANYGYTF
cdr3_nt: TGTGCCACCAGCAGAGATGACGAAGCTAACTATGGCTACACCTTC

j_call: TRBJ2-2
clone_size: -
d_call: -
v_call: TRBV11-3
cdr3_aa: CASSVRPTRELFF
cdr3_nt: TGTGCCAGCAGCGTGCGACCGACGAGGGAGCTGTTTTTT

j_call: TRBJ1-3
clone_size: -
d_call: -
v_call: TRBV6-5
cdr3_aa: CASSSTGNSGNTIYF
cdr3_nt: TGTGCCAGCAGTTCTACAGGGAACTCTGGAAACACCATATATTTT

j_call: TRBJ1-4
clone_size: few
d_call: -
v_call: TRBV10-3
cdr3_aa: CAISTGLRAATNEKLFF
cdr3_nt: TGTGCCATCAGTACAGGCCTTCGTGCGGCAACTAATGAAAAACTGTTTTTT

j_call: TRBJ2-3
clone_size: -
d_call: -
v_call: TRBV11-3
cdr3_aa: CASSLGQATDTQYF
cdr3_nt: TGTGCCAGCAGCCTAGGACAAGCCACAGATACGCAGTATTTT

j_call: TRBJ2-7
clone_size: -
d_call: -
v_call: TRBV7-2
cdr3_aa: CASRPQTDSYEQYF
cdr3_nt: TGTGCCAGCAGACCCCAGACAGATTCCTACGAGCAGTACTTC

j_call: TRBJ2-5
clone_size: -
d_call: TRBD2
v_call: TRBV7-6
cdr3_aa: CASANLGGGVKTQYF
cdr3_nt: TGTGCCAGTGCAAACCTGGGGGGGGGTGTGAAGACCCAGTACTTC

j_call: TRBJ2-2
clone_size: few
d_call: TRBD2
v_call: TRBV29-1
cdr3_aa: CSAQGGARLFF
cdr3_nt: TGCAGCGCGCAGGGAGGGGCCAGGCTGTTTTTT

j_call: TRBJ1-1
clone_size: -
d_call: -
v_call: TRBV6-5
cdr3_aa: CASSYKGRGNTEAFF
cdr3_nt: TGTGCCAGCAGTTACAAAGGCCGGGGAAACACTGAAGCTTTCTTT

j_call: TRBJ2-7
clone_size: few
d_call: TRBD2
v_call: TRBV7-9
cdr3_aa: CASSSRLAGLNEQYF
cdr3_nt: TGTGCCAGCAGCTCGCGACTAGCGGGACTCAACGAGCAGTACTTC

j_call: TRBJ1-3
clone_size: few
d_call: TRBD1
v_call: TRBV30
cdr3_aa: CACTPGQGPGNTIYF
cdr3_nt: TGTGCCTGCACTCCGGGACAGGGTCCTGGAAACACCATATATTTT

j_call: TRBJ2-7
clone_size: few
d_call: -
v_call: TRBV2
cdr3_aa: CASTNPQEQYF
cdr3_nt: TGTGCCAGCACTAACCCTCAGGAGCAGTACTTC

j_call: TRBJ1-2
clone_size: once
d_call: -
v_call: TRBV4-1
cdr3_aa: CASSQVGAGSGNTF
cdr3_nt: -

j_call: TRBJ2-3
clone_size: -
d_call: -
v_call: TRBV2
cdr3_aa: CASSDSGASTDTQYF
cdr3_nt: TGTGCCAGCAGTGATAGCGGAGCTAGCACAGATACGCAGTATTTT

j_call: TRBJ2-3
clone_size: -
d_call: TRBD2
v_call: TRBV13
cdr3_aa: CASSHIAGGSDTQYF
cdr3_nt: TGTGCCAGCAGCCACATTGCGGGGGGCTCAGATACGCAGTATTTT

j_call: TRBJ2-7
clone_size: -
d_call: -
v_call: TRBV5-5
cdr3_aa: CASSLGRAGSYEQYF
cdr3_nt: TGTGCCAGCAGCTTAGGGCGGGCCGGCTCCTACGAGCAGTACTTC